This T cell receptor (beta chain) was identified in a study of blood T cell repertoires in COVID-19. As for the study in general: Acute and convalescent COVID-19 specimens originated in the United States, Italy and Spain. The cDNA or gDNA used as material had been derived from T cells, B-cell-depleted T cells, or PBMCs.

The CDR3 contains 13 residues. Trimming left V 3 bases short and J 4 bases short, with 7 bases between. Germline V gives CDR1 LGHDT, CDR2 YNNKEL (reference sequence). Profiling relied on immunoSEQ multiplex PCR, and the TCRdb table lists in-frame clones only, not all of them. The sample records under 300,000 clones, around 89% being singletons. While infection was still active, Seattle patients were enrolled and then followed longitudinally. The specimen was peripheral blood. This TCR was recovered from a woman aged 55-69 years with COVID-19, enrolled during active disease. This chain joins TRBV3-1 (or the pseudogene TRBV3-2) and TRBJ1-5; TRBD1 might be the D (5 bases). This CDR3 reads CASSHDRNQPQHF. The CDR3 bases are TGTGCCAGCAGCCACGACAGAAATCAGCCCCAGCATTTT.